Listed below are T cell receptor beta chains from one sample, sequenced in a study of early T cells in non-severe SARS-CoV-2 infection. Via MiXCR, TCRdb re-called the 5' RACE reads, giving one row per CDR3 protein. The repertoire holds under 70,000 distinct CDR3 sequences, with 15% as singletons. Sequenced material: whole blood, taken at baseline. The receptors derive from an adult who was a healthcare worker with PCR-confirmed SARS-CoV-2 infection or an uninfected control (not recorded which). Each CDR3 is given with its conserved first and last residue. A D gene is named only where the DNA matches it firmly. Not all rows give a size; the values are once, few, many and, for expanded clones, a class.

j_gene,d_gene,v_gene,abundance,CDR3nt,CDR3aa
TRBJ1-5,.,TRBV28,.,TGTGCCAGCAGGGACAGCTCCCCTTTATCCAATCAGCCCCAGCATTTT,CASRDSSPLSNQPQHF
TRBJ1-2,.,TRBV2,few,TGTGCCAGCAGTACCAGGGTGGCCAGCTATGGCTACACCTTC,CASSTRVASYGYTF
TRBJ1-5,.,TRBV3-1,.,TGTGCCAGCAGCCAAGCCTGGGGCGGCGGCGGTCAGCCCCAGCATTTT,CASSQAWGGGGQPQHF
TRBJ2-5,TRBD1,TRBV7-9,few,TGTGCCAGCAGCCCTGATTCGGGACAGATTAAAGAGACCCAGTACTTC,CASSPDSGQIKETQYF
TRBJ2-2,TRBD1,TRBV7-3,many,TGTGCCAGCAGCCCCGGACAGGGGAAGGCCGGGGAGCTGTTTTTT,CASSPGQGKAGELFF
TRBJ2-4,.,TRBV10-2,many,TGCGCCAGCAGACCCGTGGGTCCGAAAAACATTCAGTACTTC,CASRPVGPKNIQYF
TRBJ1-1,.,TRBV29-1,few,TGCAGCGCCCTGGGGCAGACTCTGATGAACACTGAAGCTTTCTTT,CSALGQTLMNTEAFF
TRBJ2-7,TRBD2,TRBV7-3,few,TGTGCCAGCAGCCCCGGGAGGGGTTCCTACGAGCAGTACTTC,CASSPGRGSYEQYF
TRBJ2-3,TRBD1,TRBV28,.,TGTGCCAGCAGTTTATCCCCAGGGGGTGGGGCAGATACGCAGTATTTT,CASSLSPGGGADTQYF
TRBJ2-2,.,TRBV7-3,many,TGTGCCAGCAGCTTAGCCGGGGAGCTGTTTTTT,CASSLAGELFF
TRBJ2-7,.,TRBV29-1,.,TGCAGCGCCAAGGAAGGTTACGAGCAGTACTTC,CSAKEGYEQYF
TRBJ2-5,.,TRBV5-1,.,TGCGCCAGCAGCTTTAGTACAGGGTTCCAAGAGACCCAGTACTTC,CASSFSTGFQETQYF
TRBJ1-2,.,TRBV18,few,TGTGCCAGCTCTGGGACGGGCTATGGCTACACCTTC,CASSGTGYGYTF
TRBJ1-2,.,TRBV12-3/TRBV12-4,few,TGTGCCAGCAGGCACTCTAGCCAGGACAGAGGGGATGGCTACACCTTC,CASRHSSQDRGDGYTF
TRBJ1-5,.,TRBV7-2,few,TGTGCCAGCAGCTTAGATCCCTATCAGCCCCAGCATTTT,CASSLDPYQPQHF
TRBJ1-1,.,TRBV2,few,TGTGCCAGCAGTGAAGCACTCAAGGGTACTGAAGCTTTCTTT,CASSEALKGTEAFF
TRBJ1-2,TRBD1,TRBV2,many,TGTGCCAGATCGAGAGGGACAGGCGGGGACCGCTACACCTTC,CARSRGTGGDRYTF
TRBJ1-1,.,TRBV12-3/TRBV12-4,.,TGTGCCAGCAGTTTATCCCCGAACACTGAAGCTTTCTTT,CASSLSPNTEAFF
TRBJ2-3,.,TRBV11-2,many,TGTGCCAGCAGCTTTTCCAGTCTTATGAGCACAGATACGCAGTATTTT,CASSFSSLMSTDTQYF
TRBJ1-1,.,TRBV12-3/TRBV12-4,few,TGTGCCAGCAGTTTAGCCGGCAGTATTGAAGCTTTCTTT,CASSLAGSIEAFF
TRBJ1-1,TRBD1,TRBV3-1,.,TGTGCCAGCAGCCTTGGACAGGGGATCACTGAAGCTTTCTTT,CASSLGQGITEAFF
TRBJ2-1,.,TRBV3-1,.,TGTGCCAGCAGCCAAGATAAGGAGAGCTACAATGAGCAGTTCTTC,CASSQDKESYNEQFF
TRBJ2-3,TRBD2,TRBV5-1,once,TGCGCCAGCAGCTTCCCCATTGCGACTAGCGGGGGAGCAGATACGCAGTATTTT,CASSFPIATSGGADTQYF
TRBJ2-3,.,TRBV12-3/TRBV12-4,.,TGTGCCAGCAGATACTACGACGATACGTATTTT,CASRYYDDTYF
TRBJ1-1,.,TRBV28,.,TGTGCCAGCAGTTTGGAACAGACTTTCAACACTGAAGCTTTCTTT,CASSLEQTFNTEAFF
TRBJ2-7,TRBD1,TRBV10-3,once,TGTGCCATCAGCGACAGGGCCGAGCAGTACTTC,CAISDRAEQYF